The clone carrying this TCR beta chain was counted only a few times. Its specificity is not known. Treatment denoted: roughly 10-day PBMC culture with coronavirus spike peptide pools or control peptides (ViraFEST assay). This specimen comes from a study of vaccination and CD4 T cells after COVID-19. Looking at the study overall: Stimulation of cells relied on overlapping spike peptides derived from SARS-CoV-2, HCoV-NL63, HCoV-OC43 and HCoV-229E. Overall study results and limits: Rising from about 20 to 38, the median of SARS-CoV-2-reactive clonotypes did not change significantly.

The Oncomine TCR Beta short-read assay was what sequenced the DNA obtained from cultured CD4+ T cells. TCRdb re-called the PCR reads through MiXCR, storing one row per CDR3 protein. The repertoire has about 17,000 distinct CDR3 sequences, almost 60% of them found once; the top ten carry roughly 12%. In germline, CDR1 is SGHTA, CDR2 FQGNSA. CDR3 size: 14 residues. The V end was cut by 0 bases, the J end by 4 bases, with 9 bases between. The TCR was taken from a human donor who had recovered from COVID-19. Sequencing was done on a sample of CD4+ T cells from blood, cultured in vitro. The chain joins TRBV7-2 to TRBJ1-2; D is ambiguous. The CDR3 loop reads CASSLATIPYGYTF. Here the CDR3 DNA reads TGTGCCAGCAGCTTAGCGACAATCCCCTATGGCTACACCTTC.